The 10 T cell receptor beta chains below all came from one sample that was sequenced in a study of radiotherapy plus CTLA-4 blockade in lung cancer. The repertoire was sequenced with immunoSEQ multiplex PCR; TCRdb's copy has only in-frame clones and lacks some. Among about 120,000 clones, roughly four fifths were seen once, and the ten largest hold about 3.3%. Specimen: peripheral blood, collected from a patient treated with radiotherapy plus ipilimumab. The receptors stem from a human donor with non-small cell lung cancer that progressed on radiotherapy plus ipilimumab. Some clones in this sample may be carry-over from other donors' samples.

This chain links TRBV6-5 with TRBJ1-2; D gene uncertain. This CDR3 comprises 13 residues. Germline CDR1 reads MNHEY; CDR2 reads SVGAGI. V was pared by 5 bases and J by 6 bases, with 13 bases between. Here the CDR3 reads CASSKREDNGYTF. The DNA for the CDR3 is TGTGCCAGCAGTAAGAGGGAAGACAATGGCTACACCTTC.

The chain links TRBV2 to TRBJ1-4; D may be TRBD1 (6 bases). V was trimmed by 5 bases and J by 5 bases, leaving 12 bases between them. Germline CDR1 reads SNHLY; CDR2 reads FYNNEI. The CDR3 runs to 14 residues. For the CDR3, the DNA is TGTGCCAGCAGTCTCAGGGGCGGGAATGAAAAACTGTTTTTT. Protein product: CASSLRGGNEKLFF. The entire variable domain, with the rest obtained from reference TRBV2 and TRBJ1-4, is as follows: EPEVTQTPSHQVTQMGQEVILRCVPISNHLYFYWYRQILGQKVEFLVSFYNNEISEKSEIFDDQFSVERPDGSNFTLKIRSTKLEDSAMYFCASSLRGGNEKLFFGSGTQLSVL.

The CDR3, as DNA: TGTGCCAGCACCGGGACACTTCACACCGGGGAGCTGTTTTTT. It translates to CASTGTLHTGELFF. The chain is built from TRBV19 and TRBJ2-2, with D tentatively TRBD1 (6 bases). The CDR3 contains 14 residues. Germline CDR1 LNHDA, CDR2 SQIVND (reference sequence). Trimming removed 9 bases at V and 3 bases at J, with 14 bases between.

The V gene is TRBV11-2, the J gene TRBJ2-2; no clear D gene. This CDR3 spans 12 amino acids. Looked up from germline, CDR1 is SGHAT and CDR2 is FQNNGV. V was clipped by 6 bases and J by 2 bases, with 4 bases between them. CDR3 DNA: TGTGCCAGCAGATTAAACACCGGGGAGCTGTTTTTT. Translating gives CASRLNTGELFF.

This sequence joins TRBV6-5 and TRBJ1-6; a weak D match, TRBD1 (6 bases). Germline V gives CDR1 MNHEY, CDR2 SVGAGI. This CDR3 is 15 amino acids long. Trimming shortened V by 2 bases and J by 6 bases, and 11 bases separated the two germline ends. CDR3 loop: CASSYRDIPNSPLHF. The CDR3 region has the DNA TGTGCCAGCAGTTACCGGGACATTCCTAATTCACCCCTCCACTTT.

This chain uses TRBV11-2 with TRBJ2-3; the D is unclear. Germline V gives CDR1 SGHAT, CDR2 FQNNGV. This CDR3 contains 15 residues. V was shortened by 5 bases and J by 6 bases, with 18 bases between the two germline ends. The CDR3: CASSPVGYLGDTQYF. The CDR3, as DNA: TGTGCCAGCAGCCCCGTAGGGTATTTGGGGGATACGCAGTATTTT. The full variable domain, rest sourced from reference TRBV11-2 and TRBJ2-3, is EAGVAQSPRYKIIEKRQSVAFWCNPISGHATLYWYQQILGQGPKLLIQFQNNGVVDDSQLPKDRFSAERLKGVDSTLKIQPAKLEDSAVYLCASSPVGYLGDTQYFGPGTRLTVL.

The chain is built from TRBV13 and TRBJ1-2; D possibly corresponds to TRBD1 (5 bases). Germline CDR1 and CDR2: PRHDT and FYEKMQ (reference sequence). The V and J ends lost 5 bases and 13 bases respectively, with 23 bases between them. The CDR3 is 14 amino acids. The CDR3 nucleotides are TGTGCCAGCAGCCGACAGCTCTTCTCTGGGGTGGCCACCTTC. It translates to CASSRQLFSGVATF. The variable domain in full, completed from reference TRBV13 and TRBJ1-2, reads AAGVIQSPRHLIKEKRETATLKCYPIPRHDTVYWYQQGPGQDPQFLISFYEKMQSDKGSIPDRFSAQQFSDYHSELNMSSLELGDSALYFCASSRQLFSGVATFGSGTRLTVV.

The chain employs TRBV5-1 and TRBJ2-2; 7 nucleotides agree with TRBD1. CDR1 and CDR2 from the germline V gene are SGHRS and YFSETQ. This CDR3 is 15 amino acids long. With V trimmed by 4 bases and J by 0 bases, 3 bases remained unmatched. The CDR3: CASSAGQANTGELFF. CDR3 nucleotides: TGCGCCAGCAGCGCTGGACAGGCGAACACCGGGGAGCTGTTTTTT.

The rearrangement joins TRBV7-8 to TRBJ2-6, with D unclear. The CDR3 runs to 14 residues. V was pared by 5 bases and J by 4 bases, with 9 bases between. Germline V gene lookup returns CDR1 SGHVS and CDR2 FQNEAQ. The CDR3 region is CASSLRVGANVLTF. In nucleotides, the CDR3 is TGTGCCAGCAGCCTCCGGGTGGGGGCCAACGTCCTGACTTTC. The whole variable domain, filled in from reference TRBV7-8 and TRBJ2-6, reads GAGVSQSPRYKVAKRGQDVALRCDPISGHVSLFWYQQALGQGPEFLTYFQNEAQLDKSGLPSDRFFAERPEGSVSTLKIQRTQQEDSAVYLCASSLRVGANVLTFGAGSRLTVL.

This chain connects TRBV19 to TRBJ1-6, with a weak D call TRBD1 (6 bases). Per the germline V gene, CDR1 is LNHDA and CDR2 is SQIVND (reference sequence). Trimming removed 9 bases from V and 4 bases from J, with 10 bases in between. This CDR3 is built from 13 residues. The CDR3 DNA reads TGTGCCAGCTCCGGACAGTATAATTCACCCCTCCACTTT. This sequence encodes CASSGQYNSPLHF.